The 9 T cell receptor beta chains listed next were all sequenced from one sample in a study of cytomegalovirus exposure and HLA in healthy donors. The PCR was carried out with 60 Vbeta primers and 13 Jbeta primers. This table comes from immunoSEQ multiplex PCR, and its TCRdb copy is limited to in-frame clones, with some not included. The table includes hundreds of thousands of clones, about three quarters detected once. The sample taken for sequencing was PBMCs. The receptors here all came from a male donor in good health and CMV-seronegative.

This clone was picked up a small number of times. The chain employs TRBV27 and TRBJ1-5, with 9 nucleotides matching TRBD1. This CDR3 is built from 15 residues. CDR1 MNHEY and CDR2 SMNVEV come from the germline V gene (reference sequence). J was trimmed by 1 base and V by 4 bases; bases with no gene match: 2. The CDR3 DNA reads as TGTGCCAGCAGTTCCGGACAGGGGAGCAATCAGCCCCAGCATTTT. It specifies CASSSGQGSNQPQHF.

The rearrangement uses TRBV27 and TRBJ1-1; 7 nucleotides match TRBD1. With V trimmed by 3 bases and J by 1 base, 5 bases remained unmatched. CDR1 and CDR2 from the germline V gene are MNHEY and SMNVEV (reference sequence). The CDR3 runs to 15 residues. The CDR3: CASSFSNRGNTEAFF. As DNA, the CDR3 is TGTGCCAGCAGTTTTTCCAACAGGGGGAACACTGAAGCTTTCTTT.

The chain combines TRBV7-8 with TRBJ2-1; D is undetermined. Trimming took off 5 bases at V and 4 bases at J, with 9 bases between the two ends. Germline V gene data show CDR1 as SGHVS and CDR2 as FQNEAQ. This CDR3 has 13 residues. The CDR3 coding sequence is TGTGCCAGCAGCACCGCGCAATACAATGAGCAGTTCTTC. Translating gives CASSTAQYNEQFF.

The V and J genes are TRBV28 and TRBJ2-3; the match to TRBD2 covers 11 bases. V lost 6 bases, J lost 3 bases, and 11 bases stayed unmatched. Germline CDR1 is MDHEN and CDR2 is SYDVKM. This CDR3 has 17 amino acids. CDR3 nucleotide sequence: TGTGCCAGCAGACGTCCCGGGACTAGCGGAGGTACAGATACGCAGTATTTT. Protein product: CASRRPGTSGGTDTQYF.

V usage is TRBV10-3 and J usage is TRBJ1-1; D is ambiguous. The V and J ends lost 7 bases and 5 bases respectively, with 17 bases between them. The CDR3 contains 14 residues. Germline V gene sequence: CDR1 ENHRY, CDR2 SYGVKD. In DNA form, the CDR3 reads TGTGCCATCATGAGGGTTGAGGCGGGTACTGAAGCTTTCTTT. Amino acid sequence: CAIMRVEAGTEAFF.

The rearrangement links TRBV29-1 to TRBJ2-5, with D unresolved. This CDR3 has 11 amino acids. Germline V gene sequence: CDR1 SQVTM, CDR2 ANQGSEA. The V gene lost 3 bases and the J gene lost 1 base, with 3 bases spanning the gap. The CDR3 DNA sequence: TGCAGCGTTGACTTCCAAGAGACCCAGTACTTC. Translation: CSVDFQETQYF. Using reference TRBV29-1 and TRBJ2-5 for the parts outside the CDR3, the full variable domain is SAVISQKPSRDICQRGTSLTIQCQVDSQVTMMFWYRQQPGQSLTLIATANQGSEATYESGFVIDKFPISRPNLTFSTLTVSNMSPEDSSIYLCSVDFQETQYFGPGTRLLVL.

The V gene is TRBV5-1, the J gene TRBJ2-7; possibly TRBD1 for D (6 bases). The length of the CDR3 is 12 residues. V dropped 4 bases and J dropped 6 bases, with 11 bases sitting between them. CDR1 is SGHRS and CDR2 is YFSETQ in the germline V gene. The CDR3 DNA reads TGCGCCAGCAGCCCCACAGGGACCGAGCAGTACTTC. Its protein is CASSPTGTEQYF.

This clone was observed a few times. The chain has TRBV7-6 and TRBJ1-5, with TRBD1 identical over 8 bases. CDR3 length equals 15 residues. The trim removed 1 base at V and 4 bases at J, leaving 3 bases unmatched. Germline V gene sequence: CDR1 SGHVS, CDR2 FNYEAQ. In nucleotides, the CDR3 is TGTGCCAGCAGCTTAGAGACAGGGGTTAATCAGCCCCAGCATTTT. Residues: CASSLETGVNQPQHF.

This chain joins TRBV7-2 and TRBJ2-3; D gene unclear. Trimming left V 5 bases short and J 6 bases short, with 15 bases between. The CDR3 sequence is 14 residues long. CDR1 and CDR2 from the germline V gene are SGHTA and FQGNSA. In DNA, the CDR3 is TGTGCCAGCAGCCCCTTGATAGCAAGGGATACGCAGTATTTT. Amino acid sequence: CASSPLIARDTQYF.